This note documents a single TCR beta chain sequence. TCRdb independently ran MiXCR on the PCR reads; one entry per CDR3 protein. The sample includes about 510,000 distinct CDR3 sequences, about 25% of them seen just once. This specimen belongs to a study of molecular identifiers for immune sequencing clone quantification. The germline gives CDR1 MNHEY, CDR2 SVGEGT. Deletions cut 9 bases from V and 4 bases from J, with 21 bases between. The CDR3 is made up of 15 amino acids. The chain employs TRBV6-2 or TRBV6-3 and TRBJ2-5; tentative D call: TRBD2 (6 bases). This TCR was sampled from a human donor in good health. Some libraries in this study had Jurkat cell RNA spiked in. Material: naive CD8+ T cells from blood, with Jurkat cell RNA spiked in. Regarding subset: FACS-sorted CD8+CD4-CCR7+CD45RA+ naive T cells. The DNA for the CDR3 is TGTGCCAGTAATTCGGAGGGTCAAAGTCGAGAGACCCAGTACTTC. It translates to CASNSEGQSRETQYF.